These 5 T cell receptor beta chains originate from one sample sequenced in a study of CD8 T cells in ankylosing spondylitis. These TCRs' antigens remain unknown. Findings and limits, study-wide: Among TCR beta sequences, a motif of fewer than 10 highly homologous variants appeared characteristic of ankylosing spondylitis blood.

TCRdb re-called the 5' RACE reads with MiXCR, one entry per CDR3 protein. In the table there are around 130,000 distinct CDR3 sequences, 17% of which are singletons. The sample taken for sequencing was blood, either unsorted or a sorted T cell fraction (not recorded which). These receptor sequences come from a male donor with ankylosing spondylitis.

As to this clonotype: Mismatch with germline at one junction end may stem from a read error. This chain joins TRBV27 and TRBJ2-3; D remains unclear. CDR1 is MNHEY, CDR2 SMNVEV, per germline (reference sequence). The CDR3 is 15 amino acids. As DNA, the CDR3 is TGTGCCAGCAGTTTAGGTGGGCCTCCCACAGATACGCGGTATTTT. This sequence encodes CASSLGGPPTDTRYF.

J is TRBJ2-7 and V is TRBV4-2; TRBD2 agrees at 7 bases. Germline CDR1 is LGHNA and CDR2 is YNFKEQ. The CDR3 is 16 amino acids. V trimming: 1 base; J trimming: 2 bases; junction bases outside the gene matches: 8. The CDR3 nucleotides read TGTGCCAGCAGCCAAGCCCCGGGACTATCCCCCTACGAGCAGTACTTC. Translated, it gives CASSQAPGLSPYEQYF.

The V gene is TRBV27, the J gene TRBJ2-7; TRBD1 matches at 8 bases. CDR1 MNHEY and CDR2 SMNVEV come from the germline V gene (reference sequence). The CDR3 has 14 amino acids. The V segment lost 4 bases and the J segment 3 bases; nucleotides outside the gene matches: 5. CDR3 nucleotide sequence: TGTGCCAGCAGTTCCGGGACAGGCCACTACGAGCAGTACTTC. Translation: CASSSGTGHYEQYF.

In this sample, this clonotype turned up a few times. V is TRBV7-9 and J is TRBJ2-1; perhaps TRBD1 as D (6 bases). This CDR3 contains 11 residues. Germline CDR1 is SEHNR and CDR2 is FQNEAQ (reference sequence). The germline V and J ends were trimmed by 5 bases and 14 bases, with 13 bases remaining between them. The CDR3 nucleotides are TGTGCCAGCAGCCGACAGGATCTGGAGTTCTTC. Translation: CASSRQDLEFF.

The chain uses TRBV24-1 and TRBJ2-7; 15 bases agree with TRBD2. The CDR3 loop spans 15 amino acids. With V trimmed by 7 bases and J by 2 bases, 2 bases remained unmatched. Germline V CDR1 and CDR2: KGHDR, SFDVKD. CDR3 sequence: CATRGLAGGPYEQYF. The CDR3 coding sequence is TGTGCCACCAGAGGACTAGCGGGAGGGCCCTACGAGCAGTACTTC.